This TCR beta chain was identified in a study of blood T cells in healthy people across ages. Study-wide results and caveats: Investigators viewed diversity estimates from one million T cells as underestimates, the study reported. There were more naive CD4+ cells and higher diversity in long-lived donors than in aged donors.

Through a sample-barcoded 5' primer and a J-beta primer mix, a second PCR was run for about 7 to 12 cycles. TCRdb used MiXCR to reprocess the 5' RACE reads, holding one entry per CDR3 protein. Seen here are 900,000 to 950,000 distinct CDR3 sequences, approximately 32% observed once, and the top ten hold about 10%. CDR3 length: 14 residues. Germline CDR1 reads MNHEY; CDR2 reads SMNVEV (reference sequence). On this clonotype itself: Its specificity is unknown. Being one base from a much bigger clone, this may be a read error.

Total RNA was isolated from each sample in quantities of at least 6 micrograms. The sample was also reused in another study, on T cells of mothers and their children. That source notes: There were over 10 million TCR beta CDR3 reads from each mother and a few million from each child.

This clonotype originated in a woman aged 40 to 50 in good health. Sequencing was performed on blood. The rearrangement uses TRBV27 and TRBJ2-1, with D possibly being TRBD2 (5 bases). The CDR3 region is CASSVSRPRDEQFF. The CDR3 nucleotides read TGTGCCAGCAGTGTATCGAGGCCGCGGGATGAGCAGTTCTTC.